The 19 T cell receptor beta chains below were found in one sample sequenced in a study of cytomegalovirus exposure and HLA in healthy donors. The PCR used 60 Vbeta and 13 Jbeta primers. Some clones are missing from TCRdb's copy, which holds only in-frame ones; the method was immunoSEQ multiplex PCR. Its listing shows about 160,000 clones. Sequencing was performed on PBMCs. These receptor sequences come from a woman between 55 and 75 years old in good health and CMV-seronegative.

The chain employs TRBV7-8 and TRBJ2-5; a weak D match, TRBD1 (6 bases). Germline lookup yields CDR1 SGHVS and CDR2 FQNEAQ. The CDR3 contains 15 residues. Deletions cut 4 bases from V and 3 bases from J, with 15 bases between. CDR3 protein: CASSSLQGGEETQYF. CDR3 coding DNA: TGTGCCAGCAGCTCATTACAGGGTGGTGAAGAGACCCAGTACTTC.

J is TRBJ2-3 and V is TRBV12-5, with D possibly being TRBD1 (5 bases). CDR3 length equals 13 residues. Trimming shortened V by 1 base and J by 6 bases, and 8 bases separated the two germline ends. The germline gives CDR1 LGHNT, CDR2 FRNRAP. The CDR3 sequence: CASGLDSGDTQYF. The CDR3 DNA reads as TGTGCTAGTGGTTTGGACTCAGGGGATACGCAGTATTTT.

The chain is built from TRBV20-1 and TRBJ2-7; D may be TRBD1 (5 bases). The CDR3 is made up of 11 amino acids. The V gene's germline CDR1 is DFQATT and CDR2 SNEGSKA (reference sequence). The V gene lost 5 bases and the J gene lost 7 bases, with 12 bases spanning the gap. CDR3 sequence reads: CSALRQKEQYF. CDR3 coding DNA: TGCAGTGCTTTAAGACAGAAAGAGCAGTACTTC.

The chain combines TRBV7-3 with TRBJ2-1; the D gene is possibly TRBD2 (6 bases). V was trimmed by 2 bases and J by 5 bases, leaving 13 bases between them. Germline assignment: CDR1 SGHTA and CDR2 FQGTGA. The CDR3 is 15 amino acids. CDR3 protein: CASSLLGGGDNEQFF. In DNA form, the CDR3 reads TGTGCCAGCAGCTTACTAGGAGGCGGGGACAATGAGCAGTTCTTC.

The chain couples TRBV7-3 to TRBJ2-2; 15 bases agree with TRBD2. V lost 5 bases to trimming and J lost 6 bases; unmatched junction nucleotides: 4. The length of the CDR3 is 16 residues. From germline, CDR1 is SGHTA and CDR2 FQGTGA. CDR3 in DNA: TGTGCCAGCAGCCCACGGACTAGCGGGGGGGCCGGGGAGCTGTTTTTT. Translated, it gives CASSPRTSGGAGELFF.

V gene TRBV4-3 combines with J gene TRBJ2-2, with D perhaps matching TRBD2 (5 bases). V was pared by 2 bases and J by 0 bases, with 10 bases between. CDR3 size: 16 residues. CDR1 LGHNA and CDR2 YSLEER come from the germline V gene. The CDR3 protein is CASSQYEGTNTGELFF. CDR3 DNA: TGCGCCAGCAGCCAATACGAGGGTACGAACACCGGGGAGCTGTTTTTT.

The chain couples TRBV7-9 to TRBJ2-1; a weak D match, TRBD1 (7 bases). Germline CDR1 reads SEHNR; CDR2 reads FQNEAQ (reference sequence). The CDR3 is made up of 18 amino acids. V was clipped by 3 bases and J by 5 bases, with 23 bases between them. CDR3 sequence: CASSLRDRFLGGNNEQFF. CDR3 coding DNA: TGTGCCAGCAGCTTGAGGGACAGATTTTTGGGGGGAAACAATGAGCAGTTCTTC.

This rearrangement joins TRBV6-5 to TRBJ2-1; the match to TRBD1 covers 8 bases. Germline V gene sequence: CDR1 MNHEY, CDR2 SVGAGI. The CDR3 sequence is 14 residues long. Trimming at V came to 8 bases and at J to 7 bases, leaving 10 bases not matched to a gene. The chain's CDR3 is CASGWAGGANEQFF. For the CDR3, the DNA is TGTGCCAGCGGTTGGGCAGGGGGCGCGAATGAGCAGTTCTTC.

The V and J genes are TRBV18 and TRBJ1-2; D remains unclear. The CDR3 is 16 amino acids. V lost 3 bases to trimming and J lost 6 bases, with 20 bases between them. In germline, CDR1 is KGHSH, CDR2 LQKENI. This CDR3 is CASSPQILDGSDGYTF. The DNA of the CDR3 is TGTGCCAGCTCACCCCAAATACTCGACGGGAGCGATGGCTACACCTTC.

V gene TRBV4-2 combines with J gene TRBJ1-5; D is undetermined. Germline loops: CDR1 LGHNA, CDR2 YNFKEQ. V was trimmed by 7 bases and J by 4 bases, leaving 14 bases between them. This CDR3 region has 14 residues. CDR3 coding DNA: TGTGCCAGCACCGCGGATCTCGGGAATCAGCCCCAGCATTTT. Translation: CASTADLGNQPQHF.

This chain uses TRBV19 with TRBJ1-1, with a tentative D call TRBD1 (5 bases). V was pared by 5 bases and J by 3 bases, with 13 bases between. The V gene's germline CDR1 is LNHDA and CDR2 SQIVND (reference sequence). The CDR3 runs to 14 residues. CDR3 DNA: TGTGCCAGTAGTCGACGGTGGGGGGACACTGAAGCTTTCTTT. It specifies CASSRRWGDTEAFF.

This rearrangement joins TRBV10-3 to TRBJ1-5; possible D gene TRBD1, 6 bases. The CDR3 sequence is 13 residues long. Germline CDR1 ENHRY, CDR2 SYGVKD. Trimming removed 11 bases from V and 4 bases from J, with 15 bases in between. CDR3 sequence (DNA): TGTGCCTCCTCGCGACAGGCAAATCAGCCCCAGCATTTT. Translated: CASSRQANQPQHF.

V gene TRBV4-3 combines with J gene TRBJ1-5; D not certain. Between the trimmed V and J ends, which lost 1 base and 1 base, there was a span of 8 bases. This CDR3 is 15 amino acids long. Germline V CDR1 and CDR2: LGHNA, YSLEER. CDR3 in DNA: TGCGCCAGCAGCCAAGGTCAGAAGAGCAATCAGCCCCAGCATTTT. This encodes CASSQGQKSNQPQHF.

This sequence joins TRBV11-3 and TRBJ2-2; 9 nucleotides align to TRBD1. This CDR3 contains 15 residues. The germline V gene encodes CDR1 SGHNT and CDR2 YENEEA. V lost 1 base, J lost 3 bases, and 0 bases stayed unmatched. The CDR3 is CASSLGQGDTGELFF. CDR3 bases: TGTGCCAGCAGCTTAGGACAGGGGGACACCGGGGAGCTGTTTTTT.

The gene calls are TRBV19 and TRBJ1-2; the D is unclear. V shed 0 bases and J shed 4 bases, with 18 bases lying between them. Germline CDR1 LNHDA, CDR2 SQIVND (reference sequence). The CDR3 is made up of 17 amino acids. The CDR3, as DNA: TGTGCCAGTAGTATAGATCCGACATTGACCGGTACCTATGGCTACACCTTC. Translation: CASSIDPTLTGTYGYTF.

The chain combines TRBV5-4 with TRBJ2-7; 9 bases agree with TRBD2. Trimming cost V 1 base and J 4 bases; bases outside gene matches: 3. Looked up from germline, CDR1 is SGHNT and CDR2 is YYREEE (reference sequence). The CDR3 sequence is 14 residues long. CDR3 sequence: CASSLSSGSYEQYF. The CDR3 bases are TGTGCCAGCAGCTTGAGTAGCGGGAGTTACGAGCAGTACTTC. Drawing the rest from reference TRBV5-4 and TRBJ2-7, the complete variable domain is ETGVTQSPTHLIKTRGQQVTLRCSSQSGHNTVSWYQQALGQGPQFIFQYYREEENGRGNFPPRFSGLQFPNYSSELNVNALELDDSALYLCASSLSSGSYEQYFGPGTRLTVT.

The chain recombines TRBV5-1 with TRBJ1-1, with TRBD1 matching 9 bases. Germline CDR1 reads SGHRS; CDR2 reads YFSETQ. V lost 5 bases, J lost 3 bases, and 5 bases stayed unmatched. The CDR3 totals 14 residues. The CDR3 coding sequence is TGCGCCAGCAGACCACAGGGGGCTCACACTGAAGCTTTCTTT. Its translation: CASRPQGAHTEAFF.

The V gene is TRBV12-2, the J gene TRBJ1-2; no DNA check was done on the table's D call, TRBD1. TRBV12-2 is annotated as a pseudogene. The CDR3 runs to 15 residues. CDR3 DNA sequence: TGTGCAAGTCGCTTAGTGTGGGACAGGGGACTGCAAAGGACCTTC. Translated: CASRLVWDRGLQRTF.

The chain recombines TRBV11-2 with TRBJ1-5, with 7 positions matching TRBD1. CDR3 size: 15 residues. The V gene end was trimmed by 2 bases and the J gene end by 2 bases; junction bases not matched to a gene: 3. Per the germline V gene, CDR1 is SGHAT and CDR2 is FQNNGV. CDR3 bases: TGTGCCAGCAGCTTATCAGGACAGGGCAATCAGCCCCAGCATTTT. It encodes CASSLSGQGNQPQHF.